This T cell receptor (beta chain) came from a study of blood T cell repertoires in COVID-19. Study overall: Acute and convalescent COVID-19 specimens originated in the United States, Italy and Spain. PBMCs, B-cell-depleted T cells, or T cells provided the cDNA or gDNA that made up the material.

CDR1 is SGHTA and CDR2 is FQGNSA in the germline V gene. The CDR3 extends over 14 amino acids. With V trimmed by 5 bases and J by 6 bases, 6 bases remained unmatched. Source study methods: Using reference gene primer amplification, nucleated cell counts were estimated. The assay was immunoSEQ multiplex PCR, and TCRdb's table has in-frame clones only and misses some. V and J calls and clone size come straight from that table; D and trimming were deduced from the DNA. The sample records fewer than 500,000 clones, approximately 77% being singletons. Sequencing input: peripheral blood. The chain uses TRBV7-2 and TRBJ2-1; TRBD2 aligns across 8 bases. The source of this sequence is a human donor with acute or convalescent COVID-19. The donor label of this sample is uncertain. The CDR3 spells CASSEIAGLNEQFF. The CDR3 DNA reads as TGTGCCAGCAGCGAAATAGCGGGACTCAATGAGCAGTTCTTC.